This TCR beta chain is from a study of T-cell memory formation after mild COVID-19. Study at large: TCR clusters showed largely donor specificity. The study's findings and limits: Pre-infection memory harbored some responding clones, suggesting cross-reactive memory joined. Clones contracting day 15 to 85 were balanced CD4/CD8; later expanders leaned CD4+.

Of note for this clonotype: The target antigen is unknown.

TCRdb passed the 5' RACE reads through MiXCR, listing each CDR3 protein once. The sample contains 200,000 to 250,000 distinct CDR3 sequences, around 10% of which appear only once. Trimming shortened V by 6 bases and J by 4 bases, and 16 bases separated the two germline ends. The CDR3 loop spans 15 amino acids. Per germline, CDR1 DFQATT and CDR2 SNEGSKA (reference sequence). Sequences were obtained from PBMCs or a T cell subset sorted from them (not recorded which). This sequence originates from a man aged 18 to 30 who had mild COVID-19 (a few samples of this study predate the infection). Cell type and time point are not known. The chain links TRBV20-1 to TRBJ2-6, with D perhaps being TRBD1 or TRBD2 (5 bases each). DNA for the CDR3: TGCAGTGCCAATGCCCGGGGCTTCGGGGCCAACGTCCTGACTTTC. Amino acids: CSANARGFGANVLTF.